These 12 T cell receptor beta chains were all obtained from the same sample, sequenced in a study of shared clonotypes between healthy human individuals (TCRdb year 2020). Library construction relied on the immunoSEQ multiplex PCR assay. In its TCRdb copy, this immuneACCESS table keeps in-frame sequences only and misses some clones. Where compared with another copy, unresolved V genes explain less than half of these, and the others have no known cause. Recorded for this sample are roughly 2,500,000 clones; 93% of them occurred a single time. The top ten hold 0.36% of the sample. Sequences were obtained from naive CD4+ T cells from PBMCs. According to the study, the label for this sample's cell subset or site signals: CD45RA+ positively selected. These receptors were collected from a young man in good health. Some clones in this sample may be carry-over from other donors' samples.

CDR3 residues: CASSNRDRFGGYTF. In DNA form, the CDR3 reads TGTGCCAGCAGTAACCGGGACCGATTCGGGGGCTACACCTTC. The chain links TRBV25-1 to TRBJ1-2, with TRBD1 as a possible D gene (5 bases). The CDR3 loop spans 14 amino acids. In germline, CDR1 is MGHDK, CDR2 SYGVNS. The V end lost 5 bases, the J end lost 8 bases, and 18 bases lay between the germline ends.

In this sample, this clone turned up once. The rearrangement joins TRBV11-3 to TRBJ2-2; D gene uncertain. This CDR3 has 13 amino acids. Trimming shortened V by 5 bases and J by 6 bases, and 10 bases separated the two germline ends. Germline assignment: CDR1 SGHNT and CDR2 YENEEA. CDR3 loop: CASSITFPGELFF. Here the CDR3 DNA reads TGTGCCAGCAGCATAACGTTTCCCGGGGAGCTGTTTTTT.

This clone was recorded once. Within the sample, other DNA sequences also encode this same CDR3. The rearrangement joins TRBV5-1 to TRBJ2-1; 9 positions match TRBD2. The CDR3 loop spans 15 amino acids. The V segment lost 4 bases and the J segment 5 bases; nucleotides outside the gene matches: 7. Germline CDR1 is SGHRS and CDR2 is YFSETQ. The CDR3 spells CASSGVAGVNNEQFF. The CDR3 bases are TGCGCCAGCAGCGGGGTAGCGGGAGTAAACAATGAGCAGTTCTTC.

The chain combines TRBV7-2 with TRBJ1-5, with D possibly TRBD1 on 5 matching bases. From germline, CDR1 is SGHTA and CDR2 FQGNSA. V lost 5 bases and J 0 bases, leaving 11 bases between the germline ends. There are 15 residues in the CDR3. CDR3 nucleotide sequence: TGTGCCAGCAGCCGGGGGGGGTCTAGCAATCAGCCCCAGCATTTT. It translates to CASSRGGSSNQPQHF.

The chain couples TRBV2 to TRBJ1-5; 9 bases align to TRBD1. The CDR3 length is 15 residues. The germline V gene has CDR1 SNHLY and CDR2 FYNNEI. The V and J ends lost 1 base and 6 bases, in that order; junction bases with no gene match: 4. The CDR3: CASSEEQGAAQPQHF. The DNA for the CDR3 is TGTGCCAGCAGTGAAGAACAGGGGGCAGCTCAGCCCCAGCATTTT.

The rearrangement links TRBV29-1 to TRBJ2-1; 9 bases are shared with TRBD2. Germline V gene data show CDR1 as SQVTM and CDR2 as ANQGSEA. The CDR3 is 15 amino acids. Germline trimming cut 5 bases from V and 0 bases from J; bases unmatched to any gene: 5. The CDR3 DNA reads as TGCAGCGTTCGACGGACTAGCGCCTCCTACAATGAGCAGTTCTTC. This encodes CSVRRTSASYNEQFF.

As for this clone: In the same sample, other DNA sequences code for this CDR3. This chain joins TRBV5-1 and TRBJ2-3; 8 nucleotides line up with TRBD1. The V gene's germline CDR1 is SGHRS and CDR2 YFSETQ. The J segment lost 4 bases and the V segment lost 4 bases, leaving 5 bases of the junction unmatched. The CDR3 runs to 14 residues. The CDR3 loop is CASSLGQGPDTQYF. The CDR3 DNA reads TGCGCCAGCAGCCTTGGACAGGGCCCAGATACGCAGTATTTT.

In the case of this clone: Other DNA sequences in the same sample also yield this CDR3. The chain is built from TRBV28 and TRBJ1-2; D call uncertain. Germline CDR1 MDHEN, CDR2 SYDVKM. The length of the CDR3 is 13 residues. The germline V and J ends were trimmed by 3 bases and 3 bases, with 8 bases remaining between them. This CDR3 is CASSLNRDYGYTF. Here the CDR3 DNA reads TGTGCCAGCAGTTTGAACAGAGACTATGGCTACACCTTC.

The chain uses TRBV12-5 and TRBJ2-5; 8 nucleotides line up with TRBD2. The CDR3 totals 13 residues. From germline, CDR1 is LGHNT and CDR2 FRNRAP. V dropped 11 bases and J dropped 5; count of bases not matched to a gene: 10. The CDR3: CASSAGVRETQYF. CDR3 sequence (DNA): TGTGCTTCTTCAGCGGGAGTTCGGGAGACCCAGTACTTC.

CDR3: CASNSLGGANTGELFF. The CDR3 DNA is TGTGCCAGCAATTCTTTGGGCGGGGCGAACACCGGGGAGCTGTTTTTT. This chain uses TRBV28 with TRBJ2-2; weak D call: TRBD2 (6 bases). V shed 7 bases and J shed 0 bases, with 15 bases lying between them. Looked up from germline, CDR1 is MDHEN and CDR2 is SYDVKM. The CDR3 consists of 16 residues.

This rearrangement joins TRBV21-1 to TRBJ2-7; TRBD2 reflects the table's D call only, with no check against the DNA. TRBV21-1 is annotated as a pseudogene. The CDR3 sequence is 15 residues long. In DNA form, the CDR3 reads TGTGCCAGCAGCAAGGGGGGTCCGTGGTGGAACGAGCAGTACTTC. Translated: CASSKGGPWWNEQYF.

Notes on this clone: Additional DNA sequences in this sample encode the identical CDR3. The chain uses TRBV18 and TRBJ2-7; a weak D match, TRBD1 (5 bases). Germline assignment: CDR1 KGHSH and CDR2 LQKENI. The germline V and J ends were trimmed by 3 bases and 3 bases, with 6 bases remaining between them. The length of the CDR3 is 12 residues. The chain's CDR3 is CASSPTGYEQYF. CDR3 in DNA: TGTGCCAGCTCACCTACAGGCTACGAGCAGTACTTC.